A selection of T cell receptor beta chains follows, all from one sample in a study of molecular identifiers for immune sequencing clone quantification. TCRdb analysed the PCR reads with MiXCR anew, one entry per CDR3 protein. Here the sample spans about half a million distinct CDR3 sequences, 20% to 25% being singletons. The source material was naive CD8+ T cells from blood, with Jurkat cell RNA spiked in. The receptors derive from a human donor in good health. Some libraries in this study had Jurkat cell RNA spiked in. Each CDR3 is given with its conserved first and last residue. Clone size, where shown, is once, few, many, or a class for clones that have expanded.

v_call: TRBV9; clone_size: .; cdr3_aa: CASSSTGTDLSEQYF
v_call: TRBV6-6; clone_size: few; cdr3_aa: CASSQLAGGIPGGSYNEQFF
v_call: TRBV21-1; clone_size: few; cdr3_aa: CASSKGGHPYPYEQYF
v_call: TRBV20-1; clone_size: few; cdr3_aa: CSARDQWRREDEKLFF
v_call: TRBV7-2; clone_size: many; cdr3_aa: CASSLELNTEAFF
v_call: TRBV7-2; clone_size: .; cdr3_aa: CASSLGRGQGYEQYF
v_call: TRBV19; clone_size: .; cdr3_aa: CASSIGSRGAQPQHF
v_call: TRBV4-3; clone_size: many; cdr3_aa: CASSQDVAGGYNEQFF
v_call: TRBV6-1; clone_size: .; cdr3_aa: CASSDEGRFVLISNQPQHF
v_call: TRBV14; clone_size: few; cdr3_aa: CASSPTYGRRQETQYF
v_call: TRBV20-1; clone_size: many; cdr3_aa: CSASPPGTAQVEQYF
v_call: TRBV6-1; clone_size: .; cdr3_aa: CASSDPGGYGYTF
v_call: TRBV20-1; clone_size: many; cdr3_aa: CSARMGDSYLYTDTQYF
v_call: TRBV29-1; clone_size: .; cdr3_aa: CSVGGQDTSSYEQYF
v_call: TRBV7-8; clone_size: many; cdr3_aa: CASSLIGANVLTF
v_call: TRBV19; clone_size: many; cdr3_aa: CASSISGTGANVLTF
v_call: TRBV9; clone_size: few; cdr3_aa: CASSVASGSQATDTQYF
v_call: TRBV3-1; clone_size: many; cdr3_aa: CASSQTSGVADTQYF
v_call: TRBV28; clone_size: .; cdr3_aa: CAGSLYREAPETQYF
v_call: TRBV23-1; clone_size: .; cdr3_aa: CASNLNNPGQTYNEQFF